Listed below are T cell receptor beta chains from one sample, sequenced in a study of T cell responses to AZD1222 COVID-19 vaccine. This table comes from immunoSEQ multiplex PCR, and its TCRdb copy is limited to in-frame clones, with some not included. The top ten hold less than 0.6% of the sample, which has approximately 270,000 clones, 90% to 95% seen once. The sequencing used peripheral blood, collected 28 days after the second AZD1222 dose. These receptors were taken from an adult who received the AZD1222 COVID-19 vaccine. Each CDR3 is given with its conserved first and last residue. A D gene is named only where the DNA matches it firmly. Clone size is not always given. Where it is, it says once, few, many or a class for expanded clones.

d_gene | j_gene | v_gene | abundance | CDR3nt | CDR3aa
NA | TRBJ1-6 | TRBV5-5 | NA | TGTGCCAGCAGCTCCCCAATAAGGGATTCACCCCTCCACTTT | CASSSPIRDSPLHF
NA | TRBJ1-2 | TRBV28 | NA | TGTGCCAGCAGTTGGGCCCGGAGGGGCTATGGCTACACCTTC | CASSWARRGYGYTF
NA | TRBJ1-4 | TRBV2 | NA | TGTGCCAGCAGTAAGAACCTGGCCGAAAAACTGTTTTTT | CASSKNLAEKLFF
NA | TRBJ1-3 | TRBV4-3 | NA | TGCGCCAGCAGCCAAGCCAGCCGTTACACTGGAAACACCATATATTTT | CASSQASRYTGNTIYF
NA | TRBJ2-7 | TRBV3-1/TRBV3-2 | NA | TGTGCCAGCAGCCAAGATCTAGGGGGGGTGCTTGACTTC | CASSQDLGGVLDF
TRBD1 | TRBJ1-2 | TRBV28 | few | TGTGCCAGCAGTTTTTTTGGGAGGGGGCGTTATGGCTACACCTTC | CASSFFGRGRYGYTF
NA | TRBJ2-1 | TRBV21-1 | NA | TGTGCCAGCAGCCAAAAGAGGTGCAGGAGCTCCTACAATGAGCAGTTCTTC | CASSQKRCRSSYNEQFF
TRBD1 | TRBJ1-4 | TRBV7-9 | NA | TGTGCCAGCAGCAAAGGGGGGACAGAGTCTGGAAAACTGTTTTTT | CASSKGGTESGKLFF
NA | TRBJ1-1 | TRBV5-1 | NA | TGCGCCAGCAGCTTGAATACGGAGGGGTATATGAACACTGAAGCTTTCTTT | CASSLNTEGYMNTEAFF
NA | TRBJ1-1 | TRBV10-3 | NA | TGTGCCACGCATCAGGGGACTGAGGCTTTCTTT | CATHQGTEAFF
TRBD1 | TRBJ1-2 | TRBV5-4 | once | TGTGCCAGCAGCTCAGGGGGCGGCGGCTATGGCTACACCTTC | CASSSGGGGYGYTF
NA | TRBJ1-2 | TRBV19 | NA | TGTGCCAGTAATGAGGGAAACTATGGCTACACCTTC | CASNEGNYGYTF
NA | TRBJ2-5 | TRBV21-1 | NA | TGTGCCAGCGGGGGACAGGGGGCGTGGGAGACCCAGTACTTC | CASGGQGAWETQYF
TRBD1 | TRBJ1-1 | TRBV2 | NA | TGTGCCAGCAGTGAAGGTGGCAGGGGGGACACTGAAGCTTTCTTT | CASSEGGRGDTEAFF
TRBD2 | TRBJ2-1 | TRBV7-7 | NA | TGTGCCAGCAGCTTAAGCCCGTGGACTAGCGGGAGCGACAATGAGCAGTTCTTC | CASSLSPWTSGSDNEQFF
TRBD2 | TRBJ2-5 | TRBV6-5 | NA | TGTGCCAGCAGTTACGGGACTAGCGGGGGGTGGTACTTC | CASSYGTSGGWYF
TRBD1 | TRBJ2-5 | TRBV30 | NA | TGTGCCTGGGACAGGGGTCAAGAGACCCAGTACTTC | CAWDRGQETQYF
TRBD1 | TRBJ2-7 | TRBV7-2 | NA | TGTGCCAGCAGCCTGGGACAGTACGAGCAGTACTTC | CASSLGQYEQYF
TRBD1 | TRBJ2-3 | TRBV9 | once | TGTGCCAGCAGCGTCGGGACAGGGGGCTTTGTAGATACGCAGTATTTT | CASSVGTGGFVDTQYF
NA | TRBJ2-5 | TRBV19 | NA | TGTGCCAGTAAACAGCTGGGGGGCCGAGAGACCCAGTACTTC | CASKQLGGRETQYF
TRBD2 | TRBJ2-1 | TRBV12-3/TRBV12-4 | NA | TGTGCCAGCAGAGTAGCGGGGGACAATGAGCAGTTCTTC | CASRVAGDNEQFF
NA | TRBJ1-6 | TRBV3-1/TRBV3-2 | NA | TGTGCCAGCAGCCAAGGACAGGCGGTCTATAATTCACCCCTCCACTTT | CASSQGQAVYNSPLHF